This entry concerns a single T cell receptor (beta chain). The RNA, about 0.45 to 1 ug, was put through reverse transcription using random hexamers. Each CDR3 protein gets one entry after TCRdb re-called the immunoSEQ multiplex PCR reads with MiXCR. The data contain about 150,000 distinct CDR3 sequences, about 93% of them singletons. These data are taken from a study of CD8 T cells in Susac syndrome. Trimming removed 5 bases from V and 3 bases from J; junction bases left unmatched: 12. Germline V gene lookup returns CDR1 MNHEY and CDR2 SMNVEV (reference sequence). The CDR3 covers 16 residues. The rearrangement joins TRBV27 to TRBJ1-1; TRBD1 matches at 7 bases. The sequence derives from a human donor with multiple sclerosis. Sequenced sample: CD4+ T cells from PBMCs. CDR3 protein: CASSIQGPVGYTEAFF. CDR3 sequence (DNA): TGTGCCAGCAGTATACAGGGGCCAGTGGGGTACACTGAAGCTTTCTTT.